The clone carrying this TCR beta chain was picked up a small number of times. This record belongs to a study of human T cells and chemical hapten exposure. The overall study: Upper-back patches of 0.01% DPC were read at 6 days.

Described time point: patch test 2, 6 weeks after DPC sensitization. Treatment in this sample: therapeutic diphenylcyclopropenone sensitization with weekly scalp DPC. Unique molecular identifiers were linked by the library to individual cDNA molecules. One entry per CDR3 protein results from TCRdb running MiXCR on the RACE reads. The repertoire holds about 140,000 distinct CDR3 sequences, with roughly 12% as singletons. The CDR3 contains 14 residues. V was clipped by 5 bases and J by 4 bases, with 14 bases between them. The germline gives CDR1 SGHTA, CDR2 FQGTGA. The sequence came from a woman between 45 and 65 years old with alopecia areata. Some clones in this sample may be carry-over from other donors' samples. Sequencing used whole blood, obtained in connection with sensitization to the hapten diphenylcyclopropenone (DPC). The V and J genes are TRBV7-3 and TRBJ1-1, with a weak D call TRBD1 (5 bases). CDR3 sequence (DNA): TGTGCCAGCAGCCCGCGGGGGGAAGGCACTGAAGCTTTCTTT. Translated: CASSPRGEGTEAFF.